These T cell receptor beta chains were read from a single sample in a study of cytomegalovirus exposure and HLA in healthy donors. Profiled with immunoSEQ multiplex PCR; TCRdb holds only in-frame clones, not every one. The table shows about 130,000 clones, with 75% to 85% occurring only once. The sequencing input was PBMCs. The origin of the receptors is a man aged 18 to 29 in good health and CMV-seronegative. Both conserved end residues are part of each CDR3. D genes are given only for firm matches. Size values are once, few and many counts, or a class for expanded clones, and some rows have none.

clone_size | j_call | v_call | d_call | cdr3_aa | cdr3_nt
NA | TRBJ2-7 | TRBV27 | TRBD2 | CASSLWGTSAFEQYF | TGTGCCAGCAGTTTATGGGGGACTAGTGCCTTCGAGCAGTACTTC
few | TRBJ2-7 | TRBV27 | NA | CASSLSGDYEQYF | TGTGCCAGCAGTTTATCAGGGGACTACGAGCAGTACTTC
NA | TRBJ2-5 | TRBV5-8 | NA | CASSLGSGVVQETQYF | TGTGCCAGCAGCTTAGGTAGCGGAGTTGTACAAGAGACCCAGTACTTC
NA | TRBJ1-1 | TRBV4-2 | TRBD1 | CASSLAGGFTEAFF | TGTGCCAGCAGCTTGGCAGGGGGGTTTACTGAAGCTTTCTTT
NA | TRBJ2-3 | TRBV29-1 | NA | CSVEAQVTDTQYF | TGCAGCGTTGAAGCCCAGGTCACAGATACGCAGTATTTT
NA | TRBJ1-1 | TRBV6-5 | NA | CASSYGGANEAFF | TGTGCCAGCAGTTACGGGGGGGCTAATGAAGCTTTCTTT
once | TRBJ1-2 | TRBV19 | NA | CASSIVAGDGYTF | TGTGCCAGTAGTATAGTGGCGGGGGACGGCTACACCTTC
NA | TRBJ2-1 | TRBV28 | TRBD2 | CGSDSYSGMGGNEQFF | TGTGGCTCTGATTCCTATAGCGGGATGGGTGGGAATGAGCAGTTCTTC
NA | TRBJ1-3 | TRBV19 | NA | CASSGRGTFSGNTIYF | TGTGCCAGTAGCGGCCGGGGTACCTTCTCTGGAAACACCATATATTTT
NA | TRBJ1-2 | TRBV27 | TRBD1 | CASSLTGVDNYGYTF | TGTGCCAGCAGTTTAACAGGGGTGGACAACTATGGCTACACCTTC
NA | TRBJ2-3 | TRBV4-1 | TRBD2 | CASSQIGLASPTDTQYF | TGCGCCAGCAGCCAGATTGGACTAGCGAGTCCCACAGATACGCAGTATTTT
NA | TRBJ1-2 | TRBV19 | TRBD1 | CASRHGQVNYGYTF | TGTGCCAGTAGACATGGACAGGTTAACTATGGCTACACCTTC
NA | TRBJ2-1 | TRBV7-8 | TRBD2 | CASNPLAGVINEQFF | TGTGCCAGCAACCCTCTAGCGGGAGTAATCAATGAGCAGTTCTTC
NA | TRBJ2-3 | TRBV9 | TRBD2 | CASSGLAGGTDTQYF | TGTGCCAGCAGCGGACTAGCGGGAGGAACAGATACGCAGTATTTT
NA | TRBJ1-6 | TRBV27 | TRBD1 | CASSWGQGYNSPLHF | TGTGCCAGCAGTTGGGGACAGGGCTATAATTCACCCCTCCACTTT
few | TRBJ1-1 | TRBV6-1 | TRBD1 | CASSEGRGSGNTEAFF | TGTGCCAGCAGTGAAGGCAGGGGGTCGGGGAACACTGAAGCTTTCTTT
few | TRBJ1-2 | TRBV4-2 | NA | CASSQDQAGNYGYTF | TGTGCCAGCAGCCAAGATCAGGCAGGGAACTATGGCTACACCTTC
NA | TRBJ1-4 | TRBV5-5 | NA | CASSFFRADEKLFF | TGTGCCAGCAGCTTCTTCAGGGCCGACGAAAAACTGTTTTTT
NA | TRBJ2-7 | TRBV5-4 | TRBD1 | CASSTGQGASEQYF | TGTGCCAGCAGTACGGGACAGGGGGCCTCCGAGCAGTACTTC
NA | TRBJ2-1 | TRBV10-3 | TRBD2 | CAIRADLAGEQFF | TGTGCCATCAGAGCCGATCTAGCGGGAGAGCAGTTCTTC
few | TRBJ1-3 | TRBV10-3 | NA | CAIRGSSGNTIYF | TGTGCCATCAGGGGGAGCTCTGGAAACACCATATATTTT
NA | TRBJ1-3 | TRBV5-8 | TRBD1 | CASSFGDSRNTIYF | TGTGCCAGCAGCTTCGGGGACAGCAGAAACACCATATATTTT
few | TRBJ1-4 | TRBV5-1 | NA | CASSIGQNNEKLFF | TGCGCCAGCAGCATCGGACAGAATAATGAAAAACTGTTTTTT
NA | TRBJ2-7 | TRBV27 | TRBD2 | CASSSRTSRYEQYF | TGTGCCAGCAGCTCTAGGACTAGTCGGTACGAGCAGTACTTC